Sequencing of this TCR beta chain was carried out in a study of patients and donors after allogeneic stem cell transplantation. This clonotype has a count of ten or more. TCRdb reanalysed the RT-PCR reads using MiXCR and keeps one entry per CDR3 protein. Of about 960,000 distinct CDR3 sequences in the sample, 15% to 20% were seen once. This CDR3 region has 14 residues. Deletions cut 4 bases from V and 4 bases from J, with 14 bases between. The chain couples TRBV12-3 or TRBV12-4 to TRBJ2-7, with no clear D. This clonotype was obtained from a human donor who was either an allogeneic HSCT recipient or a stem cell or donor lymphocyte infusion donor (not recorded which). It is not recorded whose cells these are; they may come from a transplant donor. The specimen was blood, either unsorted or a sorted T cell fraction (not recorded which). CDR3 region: CASSSGAILYEQYF. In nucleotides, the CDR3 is TGTGCCAGCAGTTCCGGCGCGATTCTGTACGAGCAGTACTTC.